This passage covers 13 T cell receptor beta chains from one sample sequenced in a study of response to subunit inactivated influenza vaccine. MiXCR, applied by TCRdb to the RT-PCR reads, yields one record per CDR3 protein. The sample has 450,000 to 600,000 distinct CDR3 sequences, approximately 7.7% seen once. Sample: PBMCs from blood, taken less than 30 months after vaccination. These receptors all come from a man aged 50 to 69 who received an inactivated influenza vaccine.

The rearrangement joins TRBV9 to TRBJ2-1; D gene unclear. Trimming took 4 bases from V and 5 from J, leaving 13 bases between them. CDR3 length: 14 residues. Germline V lookup: CDR1 SGDLS, CDR2 YYNGEE. CDR3 sequence reads: CASSFTARHNEQFF. The CDR3 DNA follows: TGTGCCAGCAGCTTCACTGCGCGCCACAATGAGCAGTTCTTC.

Ten or more counts support this clonotype. The chain couples TRBV20-1 to TRBJ2-7; D unresolved. Per germline, CDR1 DFQATT and CDR2 SNEGSKA (reference sequence). This CDR3 contains 14 residues. The V gene lost 0 bases and the J gene lost 4 bases, with 13 bases spanning the gap. The CDR3 DNA reads as TGCAGTGCTAGAGAGGGAAACACTTGGTACGAGCAGTACTTC. Its translation: CSAREGNTWYEQYF.

This chain joins TRBV7-8 and TRBJ1-5; TRBD1 matches 9 bases. This CDR3 contains 14 residues. The germline V gene has CDR1 SGHVS and CDR2 FQNEAQ. V shed 5 bases, J shed 6 bases, and the junction held 5 bases outside the gene matches. CDR3 amino acids: CASSMTGGLQPQHF. The CDR3 DNA reads TGTGCCAGCAGCATGACAGGGGGGCTTCAGCCCCAGCATTTT.

CDR3 region: CASSGSFNYGYTF. CDR3 in DNA: TGTGCCAGCAGTGGCAGTTTTAACTATGGCTACACCTTC. The V call is TRBV2, the J call TRBJ1-2; no definite D call. Germline V gene sequence: CDR1 SNHLY, CDR2 FYNNEI. V was pared by 4 bases and J by 1 base, with 7 bases between. CDR3 size: 13 residues.

The genes are TRBV28 and TRBJ2-1; D is ambiguous. The CDR3 contains 16 residues. Germline loops: CDR1 MDHEN, CDR2 SYDVKM. The V gene lost 7 bases and the J gene lost 10 bases, with 26 bases spanning the gap. The CDR3 sequence is CASTRPAAIGRGEQFF. CDR3 sequence (DNA): TGTGCCAGCACCCGACCCGCGGCTATAGGGCGAGGCGAGCAGTTCTTC.

The sample holds a few counts of this clonotype. This rearrangement joins TRBV4-2 to TRBJ2-5; D is undetermined. The CDR3 totals 13 residues. Trimming pared 0 bases from V and 4 bases from J, leaving 6 bases between. Per germline, CDR1 LGHNA and CDR2 YNFKEQ. CDR3 in DNA: TGTGCCAGCAGCCAAGATGGAGTAGAGACCCAGTACTTC. It yields the protein CASSQDGVETQYF.

There are a few counts of this clonotype. The chain is built from TRBV4-3 and TRBJ2-3; D is unclear. Germline CDR1 LGHNA, CDR2 YSLEER. Deletions cut 1 base from V and 3 bases from J, with 8 bases between. The CDR3 covers 14 residues. Here the CDR3 reads CASSQAVFTDTQYF. The CDR3 DNA sequence: TGCGCCAGCAGCCAAGCGGTCTTTACAGATACGCAGTATTTT.

This clonotype has only a few counts. The chain carries TRBV27 and TRBJ2-5, with 7 bases that match TRBD1. This CDR3 comprises 14 residues. V dropped 6 bases and J dropped 3; count of bases not matched to a gene: 7. Germline CDR1 MNHEY, CDR2 SMNVEV (reference sequence). The CDR3 reads CASSPTGQKETQYF. The CDR3 DNA follows: TGTGCCAGCAGCCCGACAGGGCAGAAAGAGACCCAGTACTTC.

This clonotype was seen more than once but under ten times. This sequence joins TRBV29-1 and TRBJ2-2, with a possible D match to TRBD1 (6 bases). Trimming shortened V by 6 bases and J by 2 bases, and 16 bases separated the two germline ends. Germline lookup yields CDR1 SQVTM and CDR2 ANQGSEA. CDR3 length equals 15 residues. The DNA for the CDR3 is TGCAGCGTCCGCACTGGGACAACAAACACCGGGGAGCTGTTTTTT. This codes for CSVRTGTTNTGELFF.

As regards this clonotype: This may arise from a read error, as a much more abundant clone is one base away. The chain is built from TRBV9 and TRBJ2-5; D tentatively fits TRBD1 or TRBD2 (5 bases each). Germline V gene lookup returns CDR1 SGDLS and CDR2 YYNGEE. This CDR3 comprises 15 residues. Deletions cut 3 bases from V and 4 bases from J, with 16 bases between. The CDR3 protein is CASSGTGTTRETQYF. The CDR3, as DNA: TGTGCCAGCAGCGGGACCGGGACGACGCGAGAGACCCAGTACTTC.

This clonotype was found a few times. The chain combines TRBV29-1 with TRBJ2-1; no clear D. Germline CDR1 and CDR2: SQVTM and ANQGSEA. V was clipped by 2 bases and J by 5 bases, with 19 bases between them. The CDR3 has 16 residues. This chain's CDR3 is CSVESGWWGANNEQFF. CDR3 DNA: TGCAGCGTTGAAAGTGGGTGGTGGGGTGCGAACAATGAGCAGTTCTTC.

This chain connects TRBV20-1 to TRBJ1-1, with D unresolved. The CDR3 is 13 residues long. The V gene's germline CDR1 is DFQATT and CDR2 SNEGSKA (reference sequence). Deletions cut 2 bases from V and 1 base from J, with 8 bases between. The CDR3 here is CSARTKANTEAFF. The CDR3 region has the DNA TGCAGTGCTAGAACGAAGGCGAACACTGAAGCTTTCTTT.

This clonotype was detected only a few times. The rearrangement links TRBV10-3 to TRBJ2-1; TRBD1 aligns across 11 bases. Losses at the gene ends were 7 bases for V and 5 bases for J; bases not matched to a gene: 13. The CDR3 length is 17 residues. Looked up from germline, CDR1 is ENHRY and CDR2 is SYGVKD. CDR3 in amino acids: CAITSRGQGVSHNEQFF. For the CDR3, the DNA is TGTGCCATCACCTCGAGGGGACAGGGGGTTTCTCACAATGAGCAGTTCTTC.